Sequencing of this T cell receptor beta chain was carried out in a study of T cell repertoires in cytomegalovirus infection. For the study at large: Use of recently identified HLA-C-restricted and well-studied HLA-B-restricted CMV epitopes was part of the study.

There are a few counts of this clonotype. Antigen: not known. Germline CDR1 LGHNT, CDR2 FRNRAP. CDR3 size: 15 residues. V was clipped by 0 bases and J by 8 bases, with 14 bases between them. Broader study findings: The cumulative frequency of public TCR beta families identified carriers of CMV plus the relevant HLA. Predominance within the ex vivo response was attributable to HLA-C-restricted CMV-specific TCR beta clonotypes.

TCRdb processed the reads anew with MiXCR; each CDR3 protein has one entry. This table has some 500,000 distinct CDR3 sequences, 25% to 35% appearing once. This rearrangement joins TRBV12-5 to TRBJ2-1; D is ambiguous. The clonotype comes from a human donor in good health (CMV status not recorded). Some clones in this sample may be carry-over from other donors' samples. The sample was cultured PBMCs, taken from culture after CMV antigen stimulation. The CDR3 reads CASGLVLGSLDEQFF. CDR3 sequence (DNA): TGTGCTAGTGGTTTGGTACTTGGCAGTCTCGATGAGCAGTTCTTC.